The 27 T cell receptor beta chains below were found in one sample sequenced in a study of blood T cell repertoires in COVID-19. Libraries were prepared by immunoSEQ multiplex PCR; TCRdb keeps only in-frame clonotypes and omits some of them. The table records around 250,000 clones, around 78% of them present only once. Sequencing was performed on peripheral blood. The source is a man aged 60 to 75 who had recovered from COVID-19.

V gene TRBV5-1 combines with J gene TRBJ1-2, with TRBD1 matching 9 bases. CDR1 and CDR2 (germline): SGHRS, YFSETQ. Germline trimming cut 3 bases from V and 4 bases from J; bases unmatched to any gene: 4. The CDR3 is 14 residues long. The CDR3 DNA reads as TGCGCCAGCAGCTCAATGACAGGGGGCTATGGCTACACCTTC. It specifies CASSSMTGGYGYTF.

The J gene is TRBJ2-7, the V gene TRBV7-9; possible D gene TRBD2, 6 bases. Germline values: CDR1 SEHNR, CDR2 FQNEAQ (reference sequence). The CDR3 has 14 amino acids. Trimming cost V 0 bases and J 5 bases, with 11 bases left between them. The CDR3 DNA sequence: TGTGCCAGCAGCTTAGCGCGGCGGGATAACGAGCAGTACTTC. Translation: CASSLARRDNEQYF. Together with reference TRBV7-9 and TRBJ2-7, the CDR3 gives the full variable domain: DTGVSQNPRHKITKRGQNVTFRCDPISEHNRLYWYRQTLGQGPEFLTYFQNEAQLEKSRLLSDRFSAERPKGSFSTLEIQRTEQGDSAMYLCASSLARRDNEQYFGPGTRLTVT.

This clone was detected only a few times. The rearrangement joins TRBV5-4 to TRBJ2-7, with 9 bases fitting TRBD1. Germline lookup yields CDR1 SGHNT and CDR2 YYREEE (reference sequence). This CDR3 is built from 15 residues. V shed 4 bases and J 5 bases; nucleotides not matched to a gene: 10. The CDR3 protein is CASSPGQGLFHEQYF. DNA of the CDR3: TGTGCCAGCAGCCCGGGACAGGGATTATTCCACGAGCAGTACTTC.

V is TRBV5-4 and J is TRBJ2-7; 7 nucleotides align to TRBD2. CDR1 is SGHNT and CDR2 is YYREEE in the germline V gene (reference sequence). The CDR3 length is 16 residues. V was pared by 1 base and J by 0 bases, with 7 bases of the junction left unmatched. DNA for the CDR3: TGTGCCAGCAGCTTGTTTGAGACTAGCAGCTCCTACGAGCAGTACTTC. This codes for CASSLFETSSSYEQYF.

This chain connects TRBV25-1 to TRBJ1-2, with 7 bases lining up with TRBD1. Germline V gives CDR1 MGHDK, CDR2 SYGVNS. This CDR3 has 13 amino acids. Germline trimming cut 4 bases from V and 7 bases from J; bases unmatched to any gene: 6. The CDR3 spells CASSGRQGTGYTF. The CDR3 DNA sequence: TGTGCCAGCAGTGGCCGACAGGGTACTGGCTACACCTTC.

This chain uses TRBV7-9 with TRBJ2-1; possible D gene TRBD1, 7 bases. Trimming shortened V by 3 bases and J by 8 bases, and 14 bases separated the two germline ends. Germline CDR1 is SEHNR and CDR2 is FQNEAQ (reference sequence). The CDR3 consists of 14 residues. CDR3 region: CASSLSGGLDEQFF. CDR3 coding DNA: TGTGCCAGCAGCTTGTCAGGGGGGTTGGATGAGCAGTTCTTC.

The chain has TRBV6-5 and TRBJ1-6, with D perhaps matching TRBD1 (6 bases). The length of the CDR3 is 13 residues. CDR1 is MNHEY and CDR2 is SVGAGI in the germline V gene. With 8 bases removed from V and 7 bases from J, the gap between germline ends came to 12 bases. The CDR3 protein is CASLYRENSPLHF. The CDR3 DNA follows: TGTGCCAGCCTTTACAGGGAAAATTCACCCCTCCACTTT.

The chain carries TRBV18 and TRBJ2-2, with 13 bases matching TRBD2. V was pared by 6 bases and J by 5 bases, with 21 bases of the junction left unmatched. CDR1 is KGHSH and CDR2 is LQKENI in the germline V gene. The CDR3 is 21 amino acids. CDR3 sequence: CASSPIRWTSGSPKATGELFF. In nucleotides, the CDR3 is TGTGCCAGCTCTCCTATAAGATGGACTAGCGGGAGTCCGAAAGCGACCGGGGAGCTGTTTTTT.

This sequence joins TRBV4-1 and TRBJ1-1; maybe TRBD1 (6 bases). Germline lookup yields CDR1 MGHRA and CDR2 YSYEKL. Trimming left V 1 base short and J 8 bases short, with 11 bases between. The CDR3 has 13 residues. The CDR3 bases are TGCGCCAGCAGCCAAGGGTGGGGGCCGGAAGCTTTCTTT. This gives the protein CASSQGWGPEAFF.

The chain employs TRBV5-1 and TRBJ2-6; no definite D call. CDR1 is SGHRS and CDR2 is YFSETQ in the germline V gene. The CDR3 is 13 residues long. V shed 4 bases and J shed 1 base, with 3 bases lying between them. CDR3 coding DNA: TGCGCCAGCAGCCGGTCTGGGGCCAACGTCCTGACTTTC. It translates to CASSRSGANVLTF.

CDR3 protein: CASSLPGLAGDTGELFF. Here the CDR3 DNA reads TGTGCCAGCAGCTTACCGGGACTAGCGGGAGATACCGGGGAGCTGTTTTTT. The chain couples TRBV7-9 to TRBJ2-2, with 14 positions matching TRBD2. CDR3 length: 17 amino acids. Unmatched junction bases numbered 4, after V lost 2 bases and J lost 5 bases. The germline V gene has CDR1 SEHNR and CDR2 FQNEAQ (reference sequence).

The J gene is TRBJ1-2, the V gene TRBV11-1; TRBD1 aligns across 7 bases. Germline CDR1 SGHAT, CDR2 FQDESV (reference sequence). The CDR3 runs 13 residues. V dropped 6 bases and J dropped 0; count of bases not matched to a gene: 1. The CDR3 coding sequence is TGTGCCAGCAGTCAGGGGGCTAACTATGGCTACACCTTC. It codes for CASSQGANYGYTF.

The CDR3 region is CASSPPGGGQPQHF. CDR3 in DNA: TGTGCCAGCAGTCCCCCAGGGGGTGGTCAGCCCCAGCATTTT. The genes are TRBV28 and TRBJ1-5, with 7 bases identical to TRBD1. The CDR3 is 14 residues long. Germline trimming cut 5 bases from V and 6 bases from J; bases unmatched to any gene: 7. Germline loops: CDR1 MDHEN, CDR2 SYDVKM. Combining the CDR3 with reference TRBV28 and TRBJ1-5 gives the whole variable domain DVKVTQSSRYLVKRTGEKVFLECVQDMDHENMFWYRQDPGLGLRLIYFSYDVKMKEKGDIPEGYSVSREKKERFSLILESASTNQTSMYLCASSPPGGGQPQHFGDGTRLSIL.

The V call is TRBV5-4, the J call TRBJ1-3, with 8 bases aligning to TRBD1. J gave up 4 bases and V 3 bases, and 3 bases lay outside the gene matches. This CDR3 comprises 14 residues. Germline values: CDR1 SGHNT, CDR2 YYREEE (reference sequence). The CDR3 bases are TGTGCCAGCAGCTCCAGGGGGCGGGGAAACACCATATATTTT. Protein product: CASSSRGRGNTIYF.

V usage is TRBV18 and J usage is TRBJ1-1; the D gene is possibly TRBD1 (6 bases). The length of the CDR3 is 16 residues. With 1 base removed from V and 4 bases from J, the gap between germline ends came to 16 bases. Per germline, CDR1 KGHSH and CDR2 LQKENI. CDR3 bases: TGTGCCAGCTCACCACAAAAGGCGGGGGCGCGCACTGAAGCTTTCTTT. This translates into CASSPQKAGARTEAFF.

The chain joins TRBV21-1 to TRBJ2-2; TRBD2, the D gene given by the table, was not confirmed from the DNA. TRBV21-1 is given as a pseudogene. This CDR3 has 20 amino acids. The CDR3 reads CASSTPGGGLAGVLTGELFF. The CDR3 DNA reads as TGTGCCAGCAGCACTCCCGGGGGGGGACTAGCGGGAGTCCTCACCGGGGAGCTGTTTTTT.

This chain uses TRBV2 with TRBJ2-7; the match to TRBD1 covers 9 bases. Germline assignment: CDR1 SNHLY and CDR2 FYNNEI. Unmatched junction bases numbered 1, after V lost 1 base and J lost 6 bases. The CDR3 has 13 residues. The CDR3 is CASSEETGGEQYF. CDR3 in DNA: TGTGCCAGCAGTGAAGAGACAGGGGGCGAGCAGTACTTC.

The V call is TRBV10-3, the J call TRBJ2-5; maybe TRBD1 (6 bases). The germline V and J ends were trimmed by 4 bases and 2 bases, with 11 bases remaining between them. The length of the CDR3 is 14 residues. Germline CDR1 is ENHRY and CDR2 is SYGVKD. CDR3: CAISGWGRQETQYF. CDR3 DNA sequence: TGTGCCATCAGTGGCTGGGGGCGACAAGAGACCCAGTACTTC.

The V and J genes are TRBV12-5 and TRBJ2-3, with 11 positions matching TRBD2. Germline V gene sequence: CDR1 LGHNT, CDR2 FRNRAP. V was pared by 6 bases and J by 5 bases, with 13 bases of the junction left unmatched. The CDR3 extends over 17 amino acids. The CDR3: CASGLRDSGGAVDTQYF. The CDR3 DNA reads as TGTGCTAGTGGCCTGAGGGATAGCGGGGGGGCGGTAGATACGCAGTATTTT.

This sequence joins TRBV11-3 and TRBJ2-6; D possibly corresponds to TRBD2 (5 bases). Trimming pared 2 bases from V and 1 base from J, leaving 6 bases between. This CDR3 is built from 15 residues. The V gene's germline CDR1 is SGHNT and CDR2 YENEEA. CDR3 sequence: CASSLSGSGANVLTF. The CDR3 DNA sequence: TGTGCCAGCAGCTTATCGGGGTCTGGGGCCAACGTCCTGACTTTC.

The rearrangement uses TRBV30 and TRBJ1-4; 9 nucleotides match TRBD1. This CDR3 comprises 13 residues. CDR1 and CDR2 from the germline V gene are GTSNPN and SVGIG (reference sequence). Losses at the gene ends were 4 bases for V and 4 bases for J; bases not matched to a gene: 1. The CDR3 DNA reads TGTGCCTGGACGGGACAGGGTAATGAAAAACTGTTTTTT. It encodes CAWTGQGNEKLFF.

This chain joins TRBV25-1 and TRBJ2-3, with 8 bases matching TRBD2. CDR3 length: 15 amino acids. The V and J ends lost 5 bases and 3 bases, in that order; junction bases with no gene match: 7. Germline V gene sequence: CDR1 MGHDK, CDR2 SYGVNS. CDR3 DNA: TGTGCCAGCAGTTCACCGGGACTAGTTACAGATACGCAGTATTTT. It encodes CASSSPGLVTDTQYF.

V usage is TRBV5-1 and J usage is TRBJ2-7; 8 nucleotides align to TRBD2. The CDR3 has 14 amino acids. Trimming at V came to 7 bases and at J to 5 bases, leaving 11 bases not matched to a gene. Per the germline V gene, CDR1 is SGHRS and CDR2 is YFSETQ. The CDR3 loop reads CASRAGGTTHEQYF. In DNA form, the CDR3 reads TGCGCCAGCCGGGCGGGAGGTACAACACACGAGCAGTACTTC.

V is TRBV2 and J is TRBJ1-4, with D maybe TRBD1 (6 bases). CDR3 length: 16 amino acids. Germline V gene sequence: CDR1 SNHLY, CDR2 FYNNEI. V gave up 0 bases and J gave up 7 bases, with 15 bases separating them. As DNA, the CDR3 is TGTGCCAGCAGTGAAGCGCTTCGGGGGGCGGGTGAAAAACTGTTTTTT. This gives the protein CASSEALRGAGEKLFF.

With regard to this clone: Other DNA variants within this sample encode the same CDR3. V is TRBV19 and J is TRBJ2-2; D is perhaps TRBD1 (6 bases). V lost 6 bases, J lost 1 base, and 9 bases lay in between. The germline gives CDR1 LNHDA, CDR2 SQIVND (reference sequence). The CDR3 spans 14 residues. CDR3 amino acids: CASRSQGNTGELFF. In DNA form, the CDR3 reads TGTGCCAGTAGGTCACAGGGGAACACCGGGGAGCTGTTTTTT.

The gene calls are TRBV28 and TRBJ1-2; no clear D. Trimming left V 5 bases short and J 11 bases short, with 15 bases between. Germline V gene data show CDR1 as MDHEN and CDR2 as SYDVKM. This CDR3 region has 12 residues. The CDR3 region has the DNA TGTGCCAGCAGTCCTCCCCAGCGACTATACACCTTC. Translated: CASSPPQRLYTF.

This clone showed up just a few times. The V and J genes are TRBV6-6 and TRBJ2-5; D is possibly TRBD2 (6 bases). Germline V CDR1 and CDR2: MNHNY, SVGAGI (reference sequence). V was shortened by 6 bases and J by 0 bases, with 8 bases between the two germline ends. The CDR3 covers 13 residues. CDR3 nucleotide sequence: TGTGCCAGCAGCCGGGACTACCAAGAGACCCAGTACTTC. As protein: CASSRDYQETQYF.